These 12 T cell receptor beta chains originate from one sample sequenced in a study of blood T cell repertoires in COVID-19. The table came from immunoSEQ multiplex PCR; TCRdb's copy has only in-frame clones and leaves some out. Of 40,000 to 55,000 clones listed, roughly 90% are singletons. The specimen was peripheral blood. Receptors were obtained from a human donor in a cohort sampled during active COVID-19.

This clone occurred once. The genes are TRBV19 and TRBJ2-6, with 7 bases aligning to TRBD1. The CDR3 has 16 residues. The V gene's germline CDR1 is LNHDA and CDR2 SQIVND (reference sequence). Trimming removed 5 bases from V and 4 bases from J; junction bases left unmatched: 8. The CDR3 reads CASSLRQGSGANVLTF. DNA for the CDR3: TGTGCCAGTAGTCTACGACAGGGTTCGGGGGCCAACGTCCTGACTTTC.

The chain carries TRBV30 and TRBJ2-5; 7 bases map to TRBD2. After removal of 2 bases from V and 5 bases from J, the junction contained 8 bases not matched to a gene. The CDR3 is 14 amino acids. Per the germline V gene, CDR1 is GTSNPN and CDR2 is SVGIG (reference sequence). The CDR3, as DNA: TGTGCCTGGAGTAGGGACTACTCCCCGGAGACCCAGTACTTC. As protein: CAWSRDYSPETQYF.

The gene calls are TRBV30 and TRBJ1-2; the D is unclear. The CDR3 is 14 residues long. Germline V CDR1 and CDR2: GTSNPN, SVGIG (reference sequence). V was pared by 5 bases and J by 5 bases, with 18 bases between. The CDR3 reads CAWPSGRGMYGYTF. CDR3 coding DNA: TGTGCCTGGCCCTCCGGCCGCGGGATGTATGGCTACACCTTC. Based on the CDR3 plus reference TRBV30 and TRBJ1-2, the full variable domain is SQTIHQWPATLVQPVGSPLSLECTVEGTSNPNLYWYRQAAGRGLQLLFYSVGIGQISSEVPQNLSASRPQDRQFILSSKKLLLSDSGFYLCAWPSGRGMYGYTFGSGTRLTVV.

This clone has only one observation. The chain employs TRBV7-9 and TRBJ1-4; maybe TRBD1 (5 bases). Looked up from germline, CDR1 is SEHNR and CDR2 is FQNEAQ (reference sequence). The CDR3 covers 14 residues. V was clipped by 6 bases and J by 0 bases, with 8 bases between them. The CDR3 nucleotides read TGTGCCAGCAGAAGACAGACAACTAATGAAAAACTGTTTTTT. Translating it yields CASRRQTTNEKLFF.

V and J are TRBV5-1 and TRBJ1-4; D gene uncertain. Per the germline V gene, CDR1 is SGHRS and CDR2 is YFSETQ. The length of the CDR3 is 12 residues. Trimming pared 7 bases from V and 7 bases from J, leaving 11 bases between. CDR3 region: CASRVVGEKLFF. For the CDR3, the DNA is TGCGCCAGCCGGGTCGTGGGTGAAAAACTGTTTTTT. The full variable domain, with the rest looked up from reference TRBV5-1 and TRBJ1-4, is KAGVTQTPRYLIKTRGQQVTLSCSPISGHRSVSWYQQTPGQGLQFLFEYFSETQRNKGNFPGRFSGRQFSNSRSEMNVSTLELGDSALYLCASRVVGEKLFFGSGTQLSVL.

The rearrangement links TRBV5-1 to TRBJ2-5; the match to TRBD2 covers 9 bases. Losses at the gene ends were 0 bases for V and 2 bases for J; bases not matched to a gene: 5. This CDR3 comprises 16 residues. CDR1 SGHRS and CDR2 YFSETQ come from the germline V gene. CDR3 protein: CASSLVAGGAQETQYF. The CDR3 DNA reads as TGCGCCAGCAGCTTGGTGGCGGGAGGGGCGCAAGAGACCCAGTACTTC.

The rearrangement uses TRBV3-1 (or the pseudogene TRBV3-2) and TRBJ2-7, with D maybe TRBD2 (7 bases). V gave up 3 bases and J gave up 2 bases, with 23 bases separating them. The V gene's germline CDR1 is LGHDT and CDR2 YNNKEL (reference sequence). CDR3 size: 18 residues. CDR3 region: CASSHSGAFSRGTYEQYF. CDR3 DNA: TGTGCCAGCAGCCATTCGGGGGCGTTTTCGCGGGGGACCTACGAGCAGTACTTC.

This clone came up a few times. CDR3 residues: CASSPIGDSNEQFF. CDR3 nucleotide sequence: TGTGCCAGCAGCCCGATTGGGGACAGCAATGAGCAGTTCTTC. This chain links TRBV9 with TRBJ2-1; 7 nucleotides align to TRBD1. The V segment lost 4 bases and the J segment 6 bases; nucleotides outside the gene matches: 7. Germline assignment: CDR1 SGDLS and CDR2 YYNGEE. This CDR3 comprises 14 residues.

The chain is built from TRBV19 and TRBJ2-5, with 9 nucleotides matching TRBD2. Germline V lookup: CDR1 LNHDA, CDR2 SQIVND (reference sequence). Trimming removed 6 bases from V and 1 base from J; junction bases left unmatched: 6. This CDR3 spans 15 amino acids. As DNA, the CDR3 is TGTGCCAGTAGGCGTAGCGGGAGTTTCCAAGAGACCCAGTACTTC. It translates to CASRRSGSFQETQYF. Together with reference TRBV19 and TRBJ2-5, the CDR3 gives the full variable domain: DGGITQSPKYLFRKEGQNVTLSCEQNLNHDAMYWYRQDPGQGLRLIYYSQIVNDFQKGDIAEGYSVSREKKESFPLTVTSAQKNPTAFYLCASRRSGSFQETQYFGPGTRLLVL.

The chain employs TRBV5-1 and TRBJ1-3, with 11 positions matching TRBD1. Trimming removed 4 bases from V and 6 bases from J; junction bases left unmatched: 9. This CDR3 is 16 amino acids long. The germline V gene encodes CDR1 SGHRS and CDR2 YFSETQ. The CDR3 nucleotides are TGCGCCAGCAGCCCGGGACAGGGGGGGAGCAAAAACACCATATATTTT. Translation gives CASSPGQGGSKNTIYF.

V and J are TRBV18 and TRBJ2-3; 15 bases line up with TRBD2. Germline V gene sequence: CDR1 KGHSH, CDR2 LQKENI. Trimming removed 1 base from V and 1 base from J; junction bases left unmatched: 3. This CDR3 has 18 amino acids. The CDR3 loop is CASSPRGLAGGGTDTQYF. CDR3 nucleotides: TGTGCCAGCTCACCACGGGGACTAGCGGGAGGAGGCACAGATACGCAGTATTTT. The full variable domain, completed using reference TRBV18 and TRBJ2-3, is NAGVMQNPRHLVRRRGQEARLRCSPMKGHSHVYWYRQLPEEGLKFMVYLQKENIIDESGMPKERFSAEFPKEGPSILRIQQVVRGDSAAYFCASSPRGLAGGGTDTQYFGPGTRLTVL.

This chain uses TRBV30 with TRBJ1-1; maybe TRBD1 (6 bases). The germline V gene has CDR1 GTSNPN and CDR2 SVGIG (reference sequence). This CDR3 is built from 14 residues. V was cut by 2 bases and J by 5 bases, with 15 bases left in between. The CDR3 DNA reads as TGTGCCTGGAGTAGCTACAGGGTCGAGACTGAAGCTTTCTTT. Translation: CAWSSYRVETEAFF. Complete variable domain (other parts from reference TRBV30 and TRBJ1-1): SQTIHQWPATLVQPVGSPLSLECTVEGTSNPNLYWYRQAAGRGLQLLFYSVGIGQISSEVPQNLSASRPQDRQFILSSKKLLLSDSGFYLCAWSSYRVETEAFFGQGTRLTVV.